Shown below are 30 T cell receptor beta chains from a single sample sequenced in a study of cytomegalovirus exposure and HLA in healthy donors. The PCR was carried out with 60 Vbeta primers and 13 Jbeta primers. TCRdb's table, derived via immunoSEQ multiplex PCR, lists solely in-frame clones and lacks some. The sample has about 130,000 clones, roughly 70% seen once. The specimen sequenced was PBMCs. These receptors all come from a man aged 45-65 years in good health and CMV-seropositive.

The J gene is TRBJ1-4, the V gene TRBV7-9, with D perhaps matching TRBD1 (5 bases). V was shortened by 5 bases and J by 1 base, with 17 bases between the two germline ends. This CDR3 region has 17 residues. Germline-derived CDR1 and CDR2 are SEHNR and FQNEAQ (reference sequence). CDR3 residues: CASSHAPGRETNEKLFF. The CDR3 DNA is TGTGCCAGCAGCCACGCTCCAGGGAGGGAAACTAATGAAAAACTGTTTTTT.

This clone has only a few counts. The CDR3 loop is CSASPSGGYTF. The CDR3 DNA sequence: TGCAGTGCTAGCCCCTCGGGGGGCTACACCTTC. V is TRBV20-1 and J is TRBJ1-2; no clear D. Germline CDR1 reads DFQATT; CDR2 reads SNEGSKA (reference sequence). This CDR3 region has 11 residues. Trimming left V 3 bases short and J 8 bases short, with 10 bases between.

The CDR3 sequence: CATSRDIDDSPLHF. DNA for the CDR3: TGTGCCACCAGCAGAGATATAGATGATTCACCCCTCCACTTT. J is TRBJ1-6 and V is TRBV15; the D is unclear. Germline-derived CDR1 and CDR2 are LNHNV and YYDKDF (reference sequence). The CDR3 has 14 residues. V was trimmed by 0 bases and J by 8 bases, leaving 8 bases between them.

The CDR3 coding sequence is TGTGCTAGTGGAATCTCGAACACTGAAGCTTTCTTT. This translates into CASGISNTEAFF. V gene TRBV12-5 combines with J gene TRBJ1-1; D not certain. Germline V gene sequence: CDR1 LGHNT, CDR2 FRNRAP. Trimming took off 6 bases at V and 1 base at J, with 6 bases between the two ends. The CDR3 contains 12 residues.

The J gene is TRBJ1-1, the V gene TRBV19; D possibly corresponds to TRBD1 (6 bases). The CDR3 extends over 14 amino acids. Germline V lookup: CDR1 LNHDA, CDR2 SQIVND (reference sequence). Trimming stripped 5 bases from V and 6 bases from J, with 16 bases between. In nucleotides, the CDR3 is TGTGCCAGTAGTCTCATACAGGGTTGGGCTGAAGCTTTCTTT. Encoded protein: CASSLIQGWAEAFF.

This clone was picked up one time. The chain is built from TRBV6-1 and TRBJ1-2; 12 positions agree with TRBD1. V was clipped by 4 bases and J by 5 bases; unmatched bases: 11. This CDR3 contains 17 residues. CDR1 and CDR2 (germline): MNHNS, SASEGT. In DNA, the CDR3 is TGTGCCAGCAGTGCCAGAGGAGGGACAGGGGGCAGATATGGCTACACCTTC. Encoded protein: CASSARGGTGGRYGYTF.

V is TRBV29-1 and J is TRBJ1-2; 8 bases fit TRBD1. V was pared by 5 bases and J by 4 bases, with 6 bases of the junction left unmatched. The CDR3 has 13 amino acids. In germline, CDR1 is SQVTM, CDR2 ANQGSEA. DNA of the CDR3: TGCAGCGTTACGGGACAGGCGCTCTATGGCTACACCTTC. It is translated as CSVTGQALYGYTF.

The chain employs TRBV19 and TRBJ1-2, with TRBD1 matching 8 bases. Trimming took 3 bases from V and 4 from J; bases not matched to a gene: 7. CDR3 length equals 15 residues. The germline gives CDR1 LNHDA, CDR2 SQIVND (reference sequence). The CDR3: CASSITRGPGYGYTF. For the CDR3, the DNA is TGTGCCAGTAGTATTACCAGGGGGCCGGGCTATGGCTACACCTTC.

The V and J genes are TRBV27 and TRBJ2-7; perhaps TRBD1 as D (5 bases). Per the germline V gene, CDR1 is MNHEY and CDR2 is SMNVEV (reference sequence). V lost 0 bases and J 2 bases, leaving 11 bases between the germline ends. This CDR3 comprises 15 residues. The CDR3 reads CASSLSERTTYEQYF. DNA for the CDR3: TGTGCCAGCAGTTTATCGGAACGGACAACCTACGAGCAGTACTTC.

This chain links TRBV7-8 with TRBJ2-5; D is perhaps TRBD2 (6 bases). The J call could be wrong; TRBJ2-7 is a better fit for the DNA end. CDR1 is SGHVS, CDR2 FQNEAQ, per germline. The CDR3 runs to 14 residues. This CDR3 reads CASSPGGKAYEQYF. The CDR3, as DNA: TGTGCCAGCAGCCCGGGCGGGAAGGCCTACGAGCAGTACTTC.

The chain combines TRBV13 with TRBJ2-3, with 11 bases that match TRBD2. Germline V gene data show CDR1 as PRHDT and CDR2 as FYEKMQ (reference sequence). V was clipped by 4 bases and J by 3 bases; unmatched bases: 6. The CDR3 extends over 16 amino acids. CDR3 region: CASSSRLAGQTDTQYF. CDR3 in DNA: TGTGCCAGCAGCTCCAGACTAGCGGGACAAACAGATACGCAGTATTTT.

The chain joins TRBV5-1 to TRBJ1-5; 7 positions match TRBD1. Germline lookup yields CDR1 SGHRS and CDR2 YFSETQ. The CDR3 loop spans 15 amino acids. V lost 1 base and J lost 4; bases outside the gene matches: 5. CDR3 bases: TGCGCCAGCAGCTTGACAGGGGCGAAGAATCAGCCCCAGCATTTT. Amino acids: CASSLTGAKNQPQHF.

This clone appeared a few times. The V call is TRBV2, the J call TRBJ1-4; 8 bases fit TRBD1. The V gene's germline CDR1 is SNHLY and CDR2 FYNNEI. V trimming: 6 bases; J trimming: 2 bases; junction bases outside the gene matches: 2. This CDR3 has 14 residues. The CDR3 DNA is TGTGCCAGCAGCAGGACAGGGACTAATGAAAAACTGTTTTTT. It is translated as CASSRTGTNEKLFF.

This clone was recorded once. The chain has TRBV6-6 and TRBJ1-1; D uncertain. The germline gives CDR1 MNHNY, CDR2 SVGAGI (reference sequence). CDR3 length: 16 amino acids. V was clipped by 5 bases and J by 8 bases, with 24 bases between them. CDR3 sequence reads: CASSTGEDRKGREAFF. The CDR3 nucleotides are TGTGCCAGCAGTACCGGGGAGGACCGTAAAGGTCGCGAAGCTTTCTTT.

The V call is TRBV6-6, the J call TRBJ1-2; D not certain. This CDR3 has 13 amino acids. Germline V gene lookup returns CDR1 MNHNY and CDR2 SVGAGI (reference sequence). The ends were cut back, 6 bases at V and 0 bases at J, with 8 bases in the middle. The CDR3 here is CASSVRSNYGYTF. DNA of the CDR3: TGTGCCAGCAGCGTGAGATCTAACTATGGCTACACCTTC.

This clone was counted once. The CDR3 bases are TGTGCCACCAGCATCCAGGGACTTGGCTACACCTTC. It codes for CATSIQGLGYTF. The V and J genes are TRBV15 and TRBJ1-2; TRBD1 might be the D (5 bases). The CDR3 is 12 amino acids. Trimming shortened V by 4 bases and J by 7 bases, and 10 bases separated the two germline ends. The germline gives CDR1 LNHNV, CDR2 YYDKDF (reference sequence).

About this clone: Germline is not matched at one junction end, which may reflect a read error. The gene calls are TRBV5-1 and TRBJ1-1; 8 positions agree with TRBD1. In germline, CDR1 is SGHRS, CDR2 YFSETQ. This CDR3 is 14 amino acids long. This CDR3 reads CVSCRDRNFDEAFF. The CDR3 DNA reads as TGCGTCAGCTGCCGGGACAGGAACTTCGATGAAGCTTTCTTT.

The chain uses TRBV4-1 and TRBJ2-7; 11 positions match TRBD2. The CDR3 contains 20 residues. Germline-derived CDR1 and CDR2 are MGHRA and YSYEKL. The V gene end was trimmed by 0 bases and the J gene end by 4 bases; junction bases not matched to a gene: 17. Here the CDR3 reads CASSQDTSGGSTRKNYEQYF. The CDR3 nucleotides read TGCGCCAGCAGCCAAGACACTAGCGGGGGTTCCACCCGAAAAAATTACGAGCAGTACTTC.

The V and J genes are TRBV4-2 and TRBJ2-7, with TRBD1 as a possible D gene (6 bases). Germline lookup yields CDR1 LGHNA and CDR2 YNFKEQ. With 3 bases removed from V and 2 bases from J, the gap between germline ends came to 11 bases. The CDR3 covers 14 residues. The CDR3 region has the DNA TGTGCCAGCAGCCAGGAACGGACAGCCTACGAGCAGTACTTC. Residues: CASSQERTAYEQYF.

The rearrangement links TRBV9 to TRBJ1-2, with D maybe TRBD1 (5 bases). CDR1 and CDR2 from the germline V gene are SGDLS and YYNGEE. The V and J ends lost 2 bases and 0 bases respectively, with 11 bases between them. The CDR3 runs to 15 residues. The CDR3 here is CASSVTDRSNYGYTF. The CDR3 DNA is TGTGCCAGCAGCGTGACCGACAGATCTAACTATGGCTACACCTTC. Complete variable domain (other parts from reference TRBV9 and TRBJ1-2): DSGVTQTPKHLITATGQRVTLRCSPRSGDLSVYWYQQSLDQGLQFLIQYYNGEERAKGNILERFSAQQFPDLHSELNLSSLELGDSALYFCASSVTDRSNYGYTFGSGTRLTVV.

The J gene is TRBJ2-2, the V gene TRBV19; 11 bases match TRBD2. Germline V gives CDR1 LNHDA, CDR2 SQIVND (reference sequence). The CDR3 runs to 16 residues. V shed 5 bases and J 5 bases; nucleotides not matched to a gene: 7. CDR3 DNA: TGTGCCAGTAGTCCCGGTCTAGCGGGGGGAACCGGGGAGCTGTTTTTT. Its protein is CASSPGLAGGTGELFF.

This chain links TRBV29-1 with TRBJ2-2; D might be TRBD2 (6 bases). The CDR3 runs 15 residues. The germline gives CDR1 SQVTM, CDR2 ANQGSEA. Trimming left V 3 bases short and J 1 base short, with 12 bases between. CDR3 residues: CSVEVRERNTGELFF. The CDR3 bases are TGCAGCGTTGAGGTCCGGGAGCGGAACACCGGGGAGCTGTTTTTT.

The V call is TRBV6-1, the J call TRBJ1-1; D ambiguous. The CDR3 has 15 amino acids. Germline V gene lookup returns CDR1 MNHNS and CDR2 SASEGT. V was cut by 7 bases and J by 1 base, with 16 bases left in between. The chain's CDR3 is CASTPQPTGNTEAFF. In DNA form, the CDR3 reads TGTGCCAGCACCCCCCAACCGACGGGGAACACTGAAGCTTTCTTT.

The genes are TRBV4-1 and TRBJ1-2; D gene unclear. Germline values: CDR1 MGHRA, CDR2 YSYEKL. The CDR3 spans 14 residues. V was shortened by 0 bases and J by 4 bases, with 9 bases between the two germline ends. CDR3 in amino acids: CASSQDGDFYGYTF. The CDR3, as DNA: TGCGCCAGCAGCCAAGACGGGGATTTCTATGGCTACACCTTC.

Turning to this clone: The junction shows a germline mismatch at one end, possibly a read error. The V and J genes are TRBV2 and TRBJ2-7, with TRBD2 identical over 12 bases. The CDR3 runs to 15 residues. CDR1 and CDR2 from the germline V gene are SNHLY and FYNNEI. This CDR3 is CASREGLAGTYEQYF. The CDR3 coding sequence is TGTGCCAGCAGGGAAGGACTAGCGGGGACCTACGAGCAGTACTTC.

This chain connects TRBV6-4 to TRBJ1-1; 7 nucleotides agree with TRBD1. CDR3 length: 14 amino acids. V was clipped by 5 bases and J by 6 bases; unmatched bases: 9. Germline assignment: CDR1 MRHNA and CDR2 SNTAGT. This CDR3 reads CASSHGDSRAEAFF. CDR3 coding DNA: TGTGCCAGCAGTCATGGGGACAGTCGAGCTGAAGCTTTCTTT.

The chain uses TRBV9 and TRBJ1-2, with a tentative D call TRBD1 (5 bases). CDR1 SGDLS and CDR2 YYNGEE come from the germline V gene. The CDR3 totals 15 residues. Trimming left V 4 bases short and J 4 bases short, with 17 bases between. CDR3 DNA sequence: TGTGCCAGCAGCACTACGACCGGGACTGCCTATGGCTACACCTTC. Amino acids: CASSTTTGTAYGYTF.

The J gene is TRBJ2-1, the V gene TRBV9; the D gene is possibly TRBD2 (6 bases). The CDR3 covers 16 residues. The germline V gene has CDR1 SGDLS and CDR2 YYNGEE. V was pared by 4 bases and J by 9 bases, with 23 bases between. The CDR3 here is CASSPPRSGRLGEQFF. The CDR3 DNA reads as TGTGCCAGCAGCCCCCCTCGGTCAGGGAGGTTAGGTGAGCAGTTCTTC.

The V gene is TRBV20-1, the J gene TRBJ2-7, with 9 bases aligning to TRBD1. Per germline, CDR1 DFQATT and CDR2 SNEGSKA (reference sequence). The CDR3 is made up of 11 amino acids. The chain's CDR3 is CRGQGVYEQYF. In DNA form, the CDR3 reads TGCAGGGGACAGGGTGTCTACGAGCAGTACTTC.

The rearrangement links TRBV30 to TRBJ2-3; the D gene is possibly TRBD2 (7 bases). Per germline, CDR1 GTSNPN and CDR2 SVGIG (reference sequence). The CDR3 is 15 residues long. V was pared by 0 bases and J by 1 base, with 11 bases between. The CDR3 sequence is CAWSVGGAGTDTQYF. In DNA, the CDR3 is TGTGCCTGGAGTGTAGGGGGGGCGGGCACAGATACGCAGTATTTT.